Listed below are T cell receptor beta chains from one sample, sequenced in a study of cytomegalovirus exposure and HLA in healthy donors. Assay used: immunoSEQ multiplex PCR; TCRdb lists only in-frame clones, some missing. Altogether 110,000 or so clones are present, 60% to 80% being singletons, with the ten largest covering less than 5.5%. The material sequenced was PBMCs. The source of these receptors is a woman aged 25 to 39 in good health and CMV-seropositive. CDR3s leave out the opening cysteine and the closing phenylalanine or tryptophan. Each record gives: J gene, V gene, CDR3 protein.

j_call: TRBJ2-7
v_call: TRBV27
cdr3_aa: ASRPEEGSYEQY

j_call: TRBJ2-2
v_call: TRBV5-1
cdr3_aa: ASSSRTPNTGELF

j_call: TRBJ2-5
v_call: TRBV5-4
cdr3_aa: ASSRWPAGGEETQY

j_call: TRBJ2-3
v_call: TRBV27
cdr3_aa: ASSLTQGTDTQY

j_call: TRBJ2-2
v_call: TRBV6-5
cdr3_aa: ASTGVTGELF

j_call: TRBJ2-2
v_call: TRBV11-2
cdr3_aa: ASSLGPGNTGELF

j_call: TRBJ2-3
v_call: TRBV4-1
cdr3_aa: ASSHPREDTQY

j_call: TRBJ2-5
v_call: TRBV6-5
cdr3_aa: ANEDRDKETQY

j_call: TRBJ1-3
v_call: TRBV18
cdr3_aa: ASSPDRMNTIY

j_call: TRBJ1-1
v_call: TRBV10-3
cdr3_aa: AITDRENTEAF

j_call: TRBJ1-1
v_call: TRBV19
cdr3_aa: ASSSYRGTEAF

j_call: TRBJ2-1
v_call: TRBV19
cdr3_aa: ASSEQGGEQF

j_call: TRBJ2-5
v_call: TRBV7-9
cdr3_aa: ASSLGLAGGLEETQY

j_call: TRBJ2-7
v_call: TRBV7-9
cdr3_aa: ASSLASIYYEQY

j_call: TRBJ1-5
v_call: TRBV6-6
cdr3_aa: ASTRGGPGNQPQH

j_call: TRBJ1-5
v_call: TRBV9
cdr3_aa: ASSVEFEGPQH

j_call: TRBJ2-7
v_call: TRBV10-3
cdr3_aa: AVARAGPNEQY

j_call: TRBJ2-1
v_call: TRBV7-9
cdr3_aa: ASSSRTGTSGRDNEQF

j_call: TRBJ2-5
v_call: TRBV25-1
cdr3_aa: ASSAAGQLQETQY

j_call: TRBJ2-7
v_call: TRBV5-1
cdr3_aa: ASSLADTAYEQY

j_call: TRBJ1-5
v_call: TRBV21-1
cdr3_aa: ASSKAGTPQDQPQH

j_call: TRBJ2-3
v_call: TRBV30
cdr3_aa: AWSRTRTSGGALSDTQY